A selection of T cell receptor beta chains follows, all from one sample in a study of blood T cells in healthy people across ages. TCRdb processed the 5' RACE reads anew with MiXCR; each CDR3 protein has one entry. This table holds 1.4 million or so distinct CDR3 sequences, approximately 43% found once. The source material was blood. The receptor source for this set is a woman between 18 and 29 years old in good health. CDR3s include the opening cysteine and the closing phenylalanine or tryptophan.

v_call,j_call,cdr3_aa
TRBV3-1,-,CVSSQDWDEQYF
TRBV4-1,TRBJ1-3,CASSQFSGGFSGNTIYF
TRBV28,TRBJ2-7,CASSLVLPLTSYEQYF
TRBV6-1,TRBJ2-1,CASSEVEGYEQFF
TRBV27,TRBJ2-1,CASSSTLPGYSYNEQFF
TRBV18,TRBJ1-4,CASSAQSNEKLFF
TRBV3-1,TRBJ1-2,CASRPTGATYYGYTF
TRBV10-2,TRBJ2-3,CASSEAGNTQYF
TRBV7-9,TRBJ1-4,CASRPRGGKVEKLFF
TRBV7-2,TRBJ1-6,CASSLAQDSPLHF
TRBV6-6,TRBJ1-6,CASSYPEGQKNSPLHF
TRBV2,TRBJ1-2,CASSPRQGRRVAYGYTF
TRBV15,-,CATSSGLAGWSLQETQFF
TRBV27,TRBJ2-1,CASSSAANEQFF
TRBV7-9,TRBJ1-1,CASSLTDNTEAFF
TRBV7-9,TRBJ2-5,CASSPKLGIETQYF
TRBV29-1,TRBJ2-5,CSVDLTGTQYF
TRBV20-1,TRBJ2-5,CSARDDYLGETQYF
TRBV6-5,TRBJ2-7,CASSYSIGTGKPYEQYF
TRBV6-5,TRBJ1-2,CASTPWQASSEGYTF
TRBV15,TRBJ1-1,CATESHRMDTEAFF
TRBV7-9,-,CASSLGWAGGQGSYNEQYF
TRBV5-1,TRBJ1-1,CASSSAGRVGTEAFF
TRBV3-1,TRBJ2-3,CASSDRDRSTDTQYF
TRBV21-1,TRBJ2-7,CASSPLLAGVEQYF
TRBV9,TRBJ2-3,CASSVTVAGGATDTQYF
TRBV2,TRBJ2-5,CASSEIWETQYF
TRBV3-1,TRBJ2-4,CASSPSWGRRTLAKNIQYF
TRBV7-9,TRBJ2-1,CASSLVSSGRIEQFF
TRBV10-3,TRBJ2-7,CATSEVRVRSHEQYF
TRBV29-1,TRBJ2-1,CSVERVTDPDNEQFF
TRBV20-1,TRBJ1-2,CSARDRASGYGYTF
TRBV20-1,TRBJ2-3,CSARDTSSTDTQYF
TRBV28,TRBJ2-7,CASTSPVEQYF
TRBV4-3,TRBJ2-6,CASSRGRGDSGANVLTF
TRBV2,TRBJ2-3,CASSAPPSRVWDTQYF
TRBV7-2,TRBJ2-7,CANSLTTRGEQYF
TRBV20-1,TRBJ2-1,CSARGSGTLGYTEQFF
TRBV11-2,TRBJ2-5,CASSYRQGAQETQYF
TRBV7-2,TRBJ1-4,CASRVTGGPNEKLFF
TRBV6-1,TRBJ1-1,CASSESRTGSGEAFF
TRBV4-3,TRBJ2-7,CASSQVEGASSYEQYF
TRBV4-1,TRBJ2-6,CASSQRSRISGANVLTF
TRBV6-2/TRBV6-3,TRBJ2-1,CASSRAGPSHEQFF